A selection of T cell receptor beta chains follows, all from one sample in a study of T cell changes during pregnancy in multiple sclerosis. The repertoire was sequenced with immunoSEQ multiplex PCR; TCRdb's copy has only in-frame clones and lacks some. Of about 60,000 clones listed, over 75% were seen once; the top ten hold 0.65% to 1%. Sequences were derived from peripheral blood, sampled before pregnancy. Every receptor here comes from a female donor with multiple sclerosis, enrolled in a pregnancy study. CDR3s include the opening cysteine and the closing phenylalanine or tryptophan. Fields, in order: V gene, clone size, D gene, J gene, CDR3 DNA, CDR3 protein. The D gene is left open where the match is weak. Only some rows state a clone size, as once, few, many or a class for expanded clones.

>TRBV14|.|.|TRBJ2-7
TGTGCCAGCAGCCAAGTAAGGCGTCAGGGCTACGAGCAGTACTTC
CASSQVRRQGYEQYF
>TRBV5-8|.|.|TRBJ2-7
TGTGCCAGCAGTTTTACCGGGACAACTTTGTTC
CASSFTGTTLF
>TRBV2|.|TRBD1|TRBJ1-2
TGTGCCAGCTGTACGCCGGGACAGGGTCTCTATGGCTACACCTTC
CASCTPGQGLYGYTF
>TRBV9|.|.|TRBJ1-6
TGTGCCAGCAGCGTACACAGGGCCTATGATTCACCCCTCCACTTT
CASSVHRAYDSPLHF
>TRBV6-5|.|.|TRBJ2-7
TGTGCCAGCAGTTACAGGGTGTTCGGGGGTACCTACGAGCAGTACTTC
CASSYRVFGGTYEQYF
>TRBV4-1|.|.|TRBJ1-1
TGCGCCAGCAGCCAAGATTTGGACAGTGCGTTAATTGAAGCTTTCTTT
CASSQDLDSALIEAFF
>TRBV11-1|.|.|TRBJ1-4
TGTGCCAGCAGCTTTAGTTCCAGGGGTCCCGCGGAAAAACTGTTTTTT
CASSFSSRGPAEKLFF
>TRBV19|.|TRBD1|TRBJ2-7
TGTGCCAGTAGTAGCACAGGGGGCAAATACTACGAGCAGTACTTC
CASSSTGGKYYEQYF
>TRBV7-2|.|.|TRBJ1-1
TGTGCCAGCAGCTTGCCGGGGAACACTGAAGCTTTCTTT
CASSLPGNTEAFF
>TRBV7-6|.|TRBD1|TRBJ2-7
TGTGCCAGCAGCTTACGGCAGGGGGCGGGGGAGCAGTACTTC
CASSLRQGAGEQYF
>TRBV15|.|.|TRBJ2-7
TGTGCCACCAGTCTTTCCCTCCCCTCCTACGAGCAGTACTTC
CATSLSLPSYEQYF
>TRBV12-5|.|.|TRBJ2-7
TGTGCTAGTGGTTCTCAAAGGACACCCTACGAGCAGTACTTC
CASGSQRTPYEQYF
>TRBV9|.|.|TRBJ2-1
TGTGCCAGCAGCGTAGAGGAGAATGAGCAGTTCTTC
CASSVEENEQFF
>TRBV29-1|once|TRBD2|TRBJ2-2
TGCAGCGCTGGGGGGGAGCGGGGGGACATCACCGGGGAGCTGTTTTTT
CSAGGERGDITGELFF
>TRBV6-1|.|TRBD2|TRBJ2-3
TGTGCCAGCAGCAGACTAGCGGGGGACACAGATACGCAGTATTTT
CASSRLAGDTDTQYF
>TRBV9|.|.|TRBJ1-3
TGTGCCAGCAGCCCCCGGGGGGCCCTTAAAAACACCATATATTTT
CASSPRGALKNTIYF
>TRBV19|.|.|TRBJ2-7
TGTGCCAGTAGTATCGCCCAGGCAAGCTCCTACGAGCAGTACTTC
CASSIAQASSYEQYF
>TRBV7-2|.|TRBD2|TRBJ2-1
TGTGCCAGCAGCCGTCGGACTAGCGTGGGCGATGAGCAGTTCTTC
CASSRRTSVGDEQFF
>TRBV6-1|.|TRBD1|TRBJ1-5
TGTGCCAGCACCCCAGGACAGGTTTGGGGTCAGCCCCAGCATTTT
CASTPGQVWGQPQHF
>TRBV6-6|.|TRBD2|TRBJ2-5
TGTGCCAGCAGTTACCAAAGCGGGGGAAGGGAGACCCAGTACTTC
CASSYQSGGRETQYF
>TRBV7-3|.|TRBD1|TRBJ2-7
TGTGCCAGCAGTTCGACCGGGACAGATTCCTACGAGCAGTACTTC
CASSSTGTDSYEQYF
>TRBV6-1|.|.|TRBJ2-3
TGTGCCAGCCGCGGGGACGACACAGATACGCAGTATTTT
CASRGDDTDTQYF